These T cell receptor beta chains were read from a single sample in a study of blood T cell repertoires in COVID-19. Using immunoSEQ multiplex PCR, the repertoire was profiled, and TCRdb retains in-frame clones only, with some absent. Of approximately 50,000 clones in the sample, 70% to 80% were seen once. The sequenced material came from peripheral blood. The receptors come from a man aged 65-85 years with acute or convalescent COVID-19. Each CDR3 is given with its conserved first and last residue. Each record gives: V gene, CDR3 protein.

v_call: TRBV7-3; cdr3_aa: CASSLSSNSGGLVF
v_call: TRBV2; cdr3_aa: CASRPGQGLGNEKLFF
v_call: TRBV5-1; cdr3_aa: CASSSLQGRLYNQPQHF
v_call: TRBV28; cdr3_aa: CASRRTVNTEAFF
v_call: TRBV12-5; cdr3_aa: CASGTRGNYGYTF
v_call: TRBV30; cdr3_aa: CAWGTSGYEQYF
v_call: TRBV7-2; cdr3_aa: CASSSPTSGSTYEQYF
v_call: TRBV7-6; cdr3_aa: CASSSGTGRGQPQHF
v_call: TRBV14; cdr3_aa: CASSYDPTGEETQYF
v_call: TRBV10-2; cdr3_aa: CASRGQGGATEAFF
v_call: TRBV6-5; cdr3_aa: CAAMGLSYEQYF
v_call: TRBV5-4; cdr3_aa: CASSFRSGDNTGELFF
v_call: TRBV11-3; cdr3_aa: CASSLGDSGGGNEQFF
v_call: TRBV7-7; cdr3_aa: CASSSSGTSGSSEQFF
v_call: TRBV27; cdr3_aa: CASRDRGLDTEAFF
v_call: TRBV11-2; cdr3_aa: CASSLDLTDTQYF
v_call: TRBV7-3; cdr3_aa: CASSLGASGRAEQYF
v_call: TRBV19; cdr3_aa: CASSPRVTTYEQYF
v_call: TRBV28; cdr3_aa: CASSARTSGGGEQYF
v_call: TRBV9; cdr3_aa: CASSVVGGYQETQYF
v_call: TRBV28; cdr3_aa: CASRPSTGGSPLHF
v_call: TRBV6-5; cdr3_aa: CASSYSRWGRQPQHF
v_call: TRBV11-2; cdr3_aa: CASSWRAGVIGELFF
v_call: TRBV5-4; cdr3_aa: CASSREGGIGEQYF
v_call: TRBV6-2/TRBV6-3; cdr3_aa: CASSYGGLGETQYF
v_call: TRBV27; cdr3_aa: CASSFGQGALGEKLFF
v_call: TRBV6-4; cdr3_aa: CASSVAETGELFF
v_call: TRBV2; cdr3_aa: CASSERSWRITDTQYF
v_call: TRBV19; cdr3_aa: CASSPRLAGDADTQYF
v_call: TRBV27; cdr3_aa: CASSLGRPVSYNEQFF
v_call: TRBV5-6; cdr3_aa: CASSSWSYSYEQYF
v_call: TRBV7-8; cdr3_aa: CASSLRQEFSYEQYF
v_call: TRBV5-1; cdr3_aa: CASSTGTGYLYEQYF
v_call: TRBV7-2; cdr3_aa: CASSLAGQDYGYTF
v_call: TRBV4-3; cdr3_aa: CASSRETGTNYGYTF
v_call: TRBV7-6; cdr3_aa: CASSPIYGGTTDTQYF
v_call: TRBV10-1; cdr3_aa: CASSVIESKRTDTQYF
v_call: TRBV5-6; cdr3_aa: CASSSDRAGQYF
v_call: TRBV21-1; cdr3_aa: CASSANSPGTDQETQYF
v_call: TRBV5-1; cdr3_aa: CASSLTSEASYEQYF
v_call: TRBV6-4; cdr3_aa: CASSARVSGANVLTF
v_call: TRBV29-1; cdr3_aa: CSALGQRTSNYGYTF
v_call: TRBV6-5; cdr3_aa: CASSSGASGSHEQYF
v_call: TRBV19; cdr3_aa: CASSILAGDLTGELFF